The rows below give T cell receptor beta chains drawn from one sample of a study of cytomegalovirus exposure and HLA in healthy donors. Assay used: immunoSEQ multiplex PCR; TCRdb lists only in-frame clones, some missing. The sample lists fewer than 150,000 clones, around 80% occurring once. The specimen was PBMCs. These receptors were taken from a man aged 45-65 years in good health and CMV-seronegative. The CDR3 runs from the conserved cysteine through the conserved F or W.

V: TRBV5-1
CDR3: CASSLIGEYEQYF

V: TRBV7-6
CDR3: CASSRGRGRGTGELFF

V: TRBV4-2
CDR3: CASSQKQIQETQYF

V: TRBV28
CDR3: CASSPSGHPYEQYF

V: TRBV28
CDR3: CASSRQDQPQHF

V: TRBV7-8
CDR3: CASSLSGRDNEQFF

V: TRBV27
CDR3: CASSPGQINQPQHF

V: TRBV30
CDR3: CAWSARLAGIRSGANVLTF

V: TRBV6-5
CDR3: CASSYSGTSQETQYF

V: TRBV7-6
CDR3: CASSLTSGAAGELFF

V: TRBV7-2
CDR3: CASSPPGLAGGARGETQYF

V: TRBV19
CDR3: CASSITGGKDQPQHF

V: TRBV7-8
CDR3: CASSWTSSTGELFF

V: TRBV7-2
CDR3: CASSFGAPEQYF

V: TRBV21-1
CDR3: CASSRQLATQETQYF

V: TRBV5-1
CDR3: CASSIFPEQGRSKETQYF

V: TRBV28
CDR3: CASSLLNEQFF

V: TRBV4-1
CDR3: CASSPADRHNYGYTF

V: TRBV9
CDR3: CASSVGGLAGANTGELFF

V: TRBV30
CDR3: CAWGQGVDYGYTF

V: TRBV19
CDR3: CATAIAGDSYEQYF

V: TRBV5-5
CDR3: CASSRSGTGDSEQYF

V: TRBV11-2
CDR3: CASSPRRAARDGYTF

V: TRBV7-9
CDR3: CASSPPGQGNNEQFF

V: TRBV27
CDR3: CASSPGTGDFYEQYF

V: TRBV5-6
CDR3: CASSLLAGGPDTQYF

V: TRBV4-1
CDR3: CASSPGGGLGNTIYF

V: TRBV30
CDR3: CAWSVFKGHQPQHF

V: TRBV7-2
CDR3: CASSSLTDYNSPLHF

V: TRBV28
CDR3: CASHRGDTGELFF

V: TRBV11-3
CDR3: CASSLSLSTGELFF

V: TRBV5-4
CDR3: CASSPRQGDRTEAFF

V: TRBV10-3
CDR3: CAISESGQGNTIYF

V: TRBV19
CDR3: CASTNRANYGYTF

V: TRBV2
CDR3: CASGLDREINEQYF

V: TRBV10-2
CDR3: CASSLGIAGDIYEQYF

V: TRBV28
CDR3: CASSLLSADNEQFF

V: TRBV30
CDR3: CAWNRASTGNTIYF

V: TRBV5-6
CDR3: CASSRGGPTDTQYF